The clone carrying this TCR beta chain was seen a few times. The antigen remains unidentified. As it was prepared, the TCRbeta library received unique molecular identifiers. TCRdb re-called the PCR reads through MiXCR, storing one row per CDR3 protein. The sample shows 300,000 to 350,000 distinct CDR3 sequences, 15% to 20% of them seen only once. This CDR3 spans 16 amino acids. Germline V gene lookup returns CDR1 SEHNR and CDR2 FQNEAQ (reference sequence). The V end was cut by 4 bases, the J end by 0 bases, with 15 bases between. This sample is part of a study of T-cell reconstitution after alpha-beta-depleted transplantation in children. Notes on the study in general: As was reported, about two months after transplant, alpha-beta T cells came from several hundred expanded graft clones.

The sequences come from PBMCs, mostly from graft donor cells, collected 360 days after TCRalphabeta/CD19-depleted stem cell transplant. This TCR came from a male patient aged 2 to 9 who had a stem cell transplant for acute lymphoblastic leukemia, so the T cells may come from the graft donor. The V gene is TRBV7-9, the J gene TRBJ2-5; possibly TRBD1 for D (6 bases). In DNA form, the CDR3 reads TGTGCCAGCAGCTCATCACGGGACACCAACCAAGAGACCCAGTACTTC. Translating gives CASSSSRDTNQETQYF.